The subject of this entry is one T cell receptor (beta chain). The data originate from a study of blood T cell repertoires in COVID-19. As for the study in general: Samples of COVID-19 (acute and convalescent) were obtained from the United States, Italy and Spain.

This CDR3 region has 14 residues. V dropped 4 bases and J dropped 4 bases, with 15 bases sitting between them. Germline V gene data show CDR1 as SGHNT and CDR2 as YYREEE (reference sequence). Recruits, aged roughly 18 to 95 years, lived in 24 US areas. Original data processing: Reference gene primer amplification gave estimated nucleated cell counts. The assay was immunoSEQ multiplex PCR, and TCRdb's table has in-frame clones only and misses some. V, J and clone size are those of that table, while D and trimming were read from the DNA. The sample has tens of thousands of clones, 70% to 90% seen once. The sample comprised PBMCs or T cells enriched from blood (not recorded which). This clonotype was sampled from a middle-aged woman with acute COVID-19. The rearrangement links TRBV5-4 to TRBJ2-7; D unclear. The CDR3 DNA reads TGTGCCAGCAGCAATAGACAAAATGCATACGAGCAGTACGTC. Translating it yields CASSNRQNAYEQYV.